Sequencing of this TCR beta chain was carried out in a study of Graves' ophthalmopathy and Graves' hyperthyroidism. CDR3 length: 13 amino acids. Germline V CDR1 and CDR2: SGHNT, YENEEA. J gave up 5 bases and V 4 bases, and 3 bases lay outside the gene matches. The authors amplified TCR beta CDR3 regions, and they did so from RNA transcripts for repertoire sequencing. First-round RT-PCR used HTBI primers; second-round multiplex PCR followed. TCRdb used MiXCR to reprocess the multiplex PCR reads, holding one entry per CDR3 protein. Seen here are some 750,000 distinct CDR3 sequences, roughly 40% observed once, and the top ten hold 40% to 45%. Other autoimmune diseases, uncontrolled infections, pregnancy or lactation led to the exclusion of patients.

This chain links TRBV11-3 with TRBJ2-7; 9 nucleotides align to TRBD2. The TCR comes from an adult man with Graves' ophthalmopathy. Sequencing was performed on peripheral blood. CDR3 loop: CASSYRTSDEQYF. The CDR3 coding sequence is TGTGCCAGCAGCTATAGGACTAGCGACGAGCAGTACTTC.